The 14 T cell receptor beta chains below all came from one sample that was sequenced in a study of CD8 T cells in ankylosing spondylitis. TCRdb passed the 5' RACE reads through MiXCR, listing each CDR3 protein once. Of 340,000 or so distinct CDR3 sequences listed, about 15% are singletons. The sequencing input was blood, either unsorted or a sorted T cell fraction (not recorded which). These TCRs come from a male donor with ankylosing spondylitis or in good health (not recorded which).

This clonotype was detected only a few times. V usage is TRBV4-1 and J usage is TRBJ1-1; D may be TRBD1 (6 bases). Germline CDR1 and CDR2: MGHRA and YSYEKL. This CDR3 has 16 residues. V gave up 1 base and J gave up 5 bases, with 17 bases separating them. CDR3 sequence: CASSQAAGGAGTEAFF. CDR3 in DNA: TGCGCCAGCAGCCAAGCGGCCGGGGGCGCGGGAACTGAAGCTTTCTTT.

The rearrangement links TRBV29-1 to TRBJ2-1, with D possibly matching TRBD1 (6 bases). Germline V gene data show CDR1 as SQVTM and CDR2 as ANQGSEA. Trimming stripped 0 bases from V and 2 bases from J, with 14 bases between. The CDR3 length is 16 residues. CDR3 region: CSVEDLGATTYNEQFF. The DNA of the CDR3 is TGCAGCGTTGAAGATCTGGGGGCCACGACCTACAATGAGCAGTTCTTC.

Many counts were recorded for this clonotype. The chain combines TRBV4-2 with TRBJ2-3; 8 positions agree with TRBD1. CDR1 is LGHNA and CDR2 is YNFKEQ in the germline V gene. The CDR3 has 15 residues. Trimming took 4 bases from V and 2 from J; bases not matched to a gene: 5. The CDR3 loop reads CASSPGTGFTDTQYF. The DNA of the CDR3 is TGTGCCAGCAGCCCCGGGACAGGATTCACAGATACGCAGTATTTT.

This clonotype was found a few times. The chain joins TRBV6-2 or TRBV6-3 to TRBJ1-1; possibly TRBD1 for D (6 bases). The CDR3 loop spans 13 amino acids. From germline, CDR1 is MNHEY and CDR2 SVGEGT. The ends were cut back, 5 bases at V and 4 bases at J, with 11 bases in the middle. This chain's CDR3 is CASSTKGVTEAFF. CDR3 in DNA: TGTGCCAGCAGTACGAAGGGGGTCACTGAAGCTTTCTTT.

V usage is TRBV10-3 and J usage is TRBJ2-2; D unresolved. The CDR3 extends over 15 amino acids. Deletions cut 0 bases from V and 6 bases from J, with 11 bases between. Germline CDR1 reads ENHRY; CDR2 reads SYGVKD. The chain's CDR3 is CAISESIVSPGELFF. As DNA, the CDR3 is TGTGCCATCAGTGAGTCGATAGTGTCCCCCGGGGAGCTGTTTTTT.

This clonotype was seen repeatedly, ten times or more. V and J are TRBV10-3 and TRBJ2-1; 9 bases fit TRBD2. CDR1 ENHRY and CDR2 SYGVKD come from the germline V gene. V gave up 0 bases and J gave up 9 bases; unmatched junction bases: 18. The CDR3 loop spans 19 amino acids. The CDR3 reads CAISESVAGELLRDGEQFF. For the CDR3, the DNA is TGTGCCATCAGTGAGTCGGTAGCGGGAGAGTTGTTAAGAGATGGTGAGCAGTTCTTC.

The CDR3 nucleotides are TGTGCCAGCAGTCTCCTGATGGCAGAGCAGTTCTTC. Encoded protein: CASSLLMAEQFF. The rearrangement uses TRBV7-9 and TRBJ2-1; no clear D. The V gene's germline CDR1 is SEHNR and CDR2 FQNEAQ (reference sequence). The CDR3 contains 12 residues. V was shortened by 6 bases and J by 10 bases, with 13 bases between the two germline ends.

This sequence joins TRBV11-2 and TRBJ1-2; 9 bases are shared with TRBD1. In germline, CDR1 is SGHAT, CDR2 FQNNGV. The CDR3 is 15 amino acids. Losses at the gene ends were 4 bases for V and 6 bases for J; bases not matched to a gene: 9. In DNA form, the CDR3 reads TGTGCCAGCAGCTCGGGGACAGGGAGCAAGGATGGCTACACCTTC. Protein product: CASSSGTGSKDGYTF.

The CDR3 is CSARDWASGTHNEQFF. CDR3 nucleotide sequence: TGCAGTGCTAGAGATTGGGCTAGCGGGACCCACAATGAGCAGTTCTTC. V usage is TRBV20-1 and J usage is TRBJ2-1; the match to TRBD2 covers 9 bases. Germline assignment: CDR1 DFQATT and CDR2 SNEGSKA (reference sequence). V gave up 0 bases and J gave up 5 bases; unmatched junction bases: 8. CDR3 length equals 16 residues.

V gene TRBV6-1 combines with J gene TRBJ2-2; D is perhaps TRBD2 (6 bases). CDR1 is MNHNS, CDR2 SASEGT, per germline. Trimming took off 6 bases at V and 3 bases at J, with 11 bases between the two ends. This CDR3 has 14 residues. The CDR3: CASSLRDYTGELFF. For the CDR3, the DNA is TGTGCCAGCAGCCTGCGGGACTACACCGGGGAGCTGTTTTTT.

The table lists this clonotype with a few counts. The chain employs TRBV6-1 and TRBJ1-2; perhaps TRBD1 as D (6 bases). Germline assignment: CDR1 MNHNS and CDR2 SASEGT. The CDR3 has 14 amino acids. The V end was cut by 7 bases, the J end by 8 bases, with 20 bases between. The CDR3 sequence is CASTPYGGFGGYTF. Here the CDR3 DNA reads TGTGCCAGCACCCCATACGGGGGCTTCGGCGGCTACACCTTC.

This clonotype was picked up a small number of times. The chain couples TRBV6-1 to TRBJ1-1, with TRBD1 matching 7 bases. Trimming took 7 bases from V and 3 from J; bases not matched to a gene: 5. The germline V gene has CDR1 MNHNS and CDR2 SASEGT. The CDR3 runs to 13 residues. The chain's CDR3 is CASTYRGDTEAFF. For the CDR3, the DNA is TGTGCCAGCACCTACAGGGGAGACACTGAAGCTTTCTTT.

This clonotype was found a few times. V and J are TRBV5-1 and TRBJ2-3; 11 nucleotides align to TRBD2. Germline V CDR1 and CDR2: SGHRS, YFSETQ. V was clipped by 0 bases and J by 0 bases; unmatched bases: 12. The CDR3 consists of 20 residues. CDR3 sequence (DNA): TGCGCCAGCAGCTTGGGGACTAGCGGGTACCGAGGGACGAGCACAGATACGCAGTATTTT. Its translation is CASSLGTSGYRGTSTDTQYF. Filled out from reference TRBV5-1 and TRBJ2-3, the complete variable domain reads KAGVTQTPRYLIKTRGQQVTLSCSPISGHRSVSWYQQTPGQGLQFLFEYFSETQRNKGNFPGRFSGRQFSNSRSEMNVSTLELGDSALYLCASSLGTSGYRGTSTDTQYFGPGTRLTVL.

J is TRBJ2-2 and V is TRBV24-1, with TRBD1 matching 8 bases. Germline V gene lookup returns CDR1 KGHDR and CDR2 SFDVKD. CDR3 size: 13 residues. The V and J ends lost 9 bases and 5 bases, in that order; junction bases with no gene match: 4. The CDR3 DNA sequence: TGTGCCACCCGGCAGGGGGCAACCGGGGAGCTGTTTTTT. Translation: CATRQGATGELFF.